Included here is one T cell receptor (beta chain) sequence, with context. For TCRbeta, the library was prepared with unique molecular identifiers. TCRdb re-called the PCR reads with MiXCR, one entry per CDR3 protein. The sample lists about 400,000 distinct CDR3 sequences; around 21% were seen once. This record comes from a study of T-cell reconstitution after alpha-beta-depleted transplantation in children. V was clipped by 10 bases and J by 2 bases, with 12 bases between them. This CDR3 comprises 12 residues. Germline V gene data show CDR1 as ENHRY and CDR2 as SYGVKD. This TCR was sampled from a human donor who donated a stem cell graft to a child with acute myeloid leukemia. The genes are TRBV10-3 and TRBJ2-7, with D unresolved. Sequenced material: PBMCs from the stem cell graft donor, taken from the stem cell graft. The CDR3 DNA reads TGTGCCACAGAATCAGCTGCCTACGAGCAGTACTTC. This encodes CATESAAYEQYF.